A single sample gave rise to the 26 T cell receptor beta chains below, sequenced in a study of tissue T cells after allogeneic stem cell transplantation. Clones were read by immunoSEQ multiplex PCR, and TCRdb kept only the in-frame ones, dropping some. This sample has about 48,000 clones, with roughly 73% found just once. Sequenced material: sorted cells pooled from one or two spleens. The origin of the receptors is a pool of C57BL/6 mice in good health.

This clone was counted only a few times. Mouse germline and gene names are used. The CDR3 end lies 1 residue beyond the end of the read and is filled in from the germline J gene. The rearrangement uses TRBV13-2 and TRBJ2-7, with D perhaps TRBD1 (6 bases). Germline loops: CDR1 NNHNN, CDR2 SYGAGS (reference sequence). The V and J ends lost 1 base and 5 bases respectively, with 13 bases between them. The CDR3 spans 14 residues. The part of the CDR3 DNA that was read is TGTGCCAGCGGTGATCGCACAGGGAGGGATGAACAGTAC. It specifies CASGDRTGRDEQY. The whole CDR3 sequence reads CASGDRTGRDEQYF.

Points on this clone: The genes and germline here are from mouse. The read terminates 1 residue ahead of where the CDR3 ends, so the germline J gene completes it. This chain links TRBV29 with TRBJ2-4; tentative D call: TRBD1 (6 bases). Germline values: CDR1 MSHET, CDR2 SYDVDS. The ends were cut back, 2 bases at V and 2 bases at J, with 8 bases in the middle. This CDR3 has 14 amino acids. The CDR3 is CASSLKGVQNTLYF. Incomplete CDR3 DNA: TGTGCTAGCAGTTTAAAGGGGGTTCAAAACACCTTGTAC.

This clone has more than one count but fewer than ten. Mouse germline and gene names are used. The read is 1 residue too short to cover the CDR3 end, so that end is filled in from the germline J gene. This rearrangement joins TRBV13-2 to TRBJ2-7, with 8 bases lining up with TRBD2. J gave up 6 bases and V 0 bases, and 2 bases lay outside the gene matches. The CDR3 is made up of 13 amino acids. The germline V gene has CDR1 NNHNN and CDR2 SYGAGS (reference sequence). The CDR3 sequence: CASGDAGGAEQYF. CDR3 DNA, as far as it was read: TGTGCCAGCGGTGATGCCGGGGGGGCTGAACAGTAC.

As to this clone: Gene names refer to mouse genes. The read halts 1 residue ahead of the CDR3 end, with the missing end drawn from the germline J gene. The chain employs TRBV13-2 and TRBJ1-3; 7 nucleotides match TRBD1. CDR3 length: 14 residues. CDR1 and CDR2 (germline): NNHNN, SYGAGS (reference sequence). V gave up 3 bases and J gave up 2 bases; unmatched junction bases: 2. The part of the CDR3 DNA that was read is TGTGCCAGCGGTGTCGGGACAGCTGGAAATACGCTCTAT. This translates into CASGVGTAGNTLY. The full CDR3 protein is CASGVGTAGNTLYF.

Details on this clone: Germline and genes here are mouse. Read coverage stops 1 residue before the CDR3 terminus; the germline J gene supplies the remainder. This chain joins TRBV16 and TRBJ1-4; 7 positions match TRBD1. J lost 4 bases, V lost 6 bases, and 5 bases had no gene match. Germline V gene lookup returns CDR1 SGHSA and CDR2 FRNQAP. The CDR3 covers 14 residues. CDR3 in amino acids: CASRWGQNNERLFF. CDR3 DNA, as far as it was read: TGTGCAAGCAGATGGGGACAGAACAACGAAAGATTATTT. Full variable domain (missing parts from reference TRBV16 and TRBJ1-4): NAGVIQTPRHKVTGKGQEATLWCEPISGHSAVFWYRQTIVQGLEFLTYFRNQAPIDDSGMPKERFSAQMPNQSHSTLKIQSTQPQDSAVYLCASRWGQNNERLFFGHGTKLSVL.

This clone was detected only a few times. Gene and germline names: mouse. The read ends 1 residue before the CDR3 terminus; that terminus is restored from the germline J gene. This same CDR3 is encoded by further DNA sequences in the sample. The rearrangement links TRBV4 to TRBJ2-7; D ambiguous. Germline CDR1 and CDR2: LGHDT and YNNKQL (reference sequence). V was clipped by 4 bases and J by 0 bases, with 4 bases between them. The CDR3 loop spans 12 amino acids. CDR3 bases read: TGTGCCAGCAGCTTTAGCTCCTATGAACAGTAC. Translating it yields CASSFSSYEQY. The entire CDR3 reads CASSFSSYEQYF.

This clone has only a few counts. Genes and germline come from the mouse. The read halts 1 residue ahead of the CDR3 end, with the missing end drawn from the germline J gene. The rearrangement joins TRBV5 to TRBJ2-7, with TRBD1 matching 10 bases. The V segment lost 0 bases and the J segment 2 bases; nucleotides outside the gene matches: 1. Germline CDR1 LGHNA, CDR2 YNLKQL (reference sequence). The CDR3 has 15 amino acids. The CDR3 is CASSQETGGTYEQYF. Partial CDR3 DNA: TGTGCCAGCAGCCAAGAGACAGGGGGCACCTATGAACAGTAC.

Worth noting for this clone: Germline and genes: mouse. The read falls 1 residue short of the CDR3 end, and the missing part is taken from the germline J gene. The chain joins TRBV12-2 to TRBJ2-3; D may be TRBD1 (6 bases). Trimming left V 2 bases short and J 0 bases short, with 8 bases between. This CDR3 is 14 amino acids long. The germline gives CDR1 SGHLS, CDR2 HYDKME. CDR3 DNA, as far as it was read: TGTGCCAGCTCTCAGGGACATAGTGCAGAAACGCTGTAT. Its protein product is CASSQGHSAETLY. The whole CDR3 sequence reads CASSQGHSAETLYF.

As to this clone: These gene names are mouse names. Partial CDR3 DNA: TGTGCCAGCAGCCAAGGGGTTGCCGGGCAGCTCTAC. Amino acid sequence: CASSQGVAGQLY. The entire CDR3 reads CASSQGVAGQLYF. V and J are TRBV5 and TRBJ2-2; no clear D gene. With the read ending 1 residue before the CDR3 end, the germline J gene is used to fill in that end. V lost 1 base, J lost 6 bases, and 6 bases lay in between. Germline assignment: CDR1 LGHNA and CDR2 YNLKQL (reference sequence). CDR3 length: 13 amino acids.

With regard to this clone: The germline and genes are mouse ones. Read data end 1 residue before the CDR3 end; the end is taken from the germline J gene. V gene TRBV16 combines with J gene TRBJ1-2; D is possibly TRBD1 (5 bases). Trimming left V 1 base short and J 3 bases short, with 12 bases between. This CDR3 region has 15 residues. Per germline, CDR1 SGHSA and CDR2 FRNQAP. CDR3 bases read: TGTGCAAGCAGCTTAGGAGGGAGGGGAGACTCCGACTACACC. Residues: CASSLGGRGDSDYT. The full CDR3 is CASSLGGRGDSDYTF.

As concerns this clone: These gene names are mouse names. The observed sequence ends 1 residue before the CDR3 terminus, with the missing tail filled in from the germline J gene. The gene calls are TRBV31 and TRBJ1-2, with 7 bases fitting TRBD1. The CDR3 length is 14 residues. In germline, CDR1 is GKSSPN, CDR2 SITVG. Trimming removed 0 bases from V and 1 base from J; junction bases left unmatched: 2. The DNA read from the CDR3 is TGTGCCTGGAGTCTGGGACAGAAAAACTCCGACTACACC. Translated: CAWSLGQKNSDYT. The whole CDR3 is CAWSLGQKNSDYTF.

Worth noting for this clone: Gene names denote mouse genes. The CDR3 end lies 1 residue beyond the end of the read and is filled in from the germline J gene. The rearrangement uses TRBV31 and TRBJ2-7; D perhaps matches TRBD2 (7 bases). CDR3 length: 15 residues. Germline CDR1 is GKSSPN and CDR2 is SITVG. Trimming shortened V by 1 base and J by 0 bases, and 13 bases separated the two germline ends. Here the CDR3 reads CAWSQGGPSSYEQYF. The part of the CDR3 DNA that was read is TGTGCCTGGAGTCAAGGGGGGCCGAGCTCCTATGAACAGTAC.

As for this clone: Any gene name here is a mouse gene name. With the read ending 1 residue before the CDR3 end, the germline J gene is used to fill in that end. This chain joins TRBV3 and TRBJ2-7; D is unclear. V dropped 3 bases and J dropped 0 bases, with 6 bases sitting between them. CDR1 is SNHLY and CDR2 is FYNGKV in the germline V gene (reference sequence). CDR3 length equals 13 residues. The DNA read from the CDR3 is TGTGCCAGCAGCTTGCGGGGCTCCTATGAACAGTAC. It yields the protein CASSLRGSYEQY. The whole CDR3 protein is CASSLRGSYEQYF.

As concerns this clone: All gene names here are mouse names. The read halts 1 residue ahead of the CDR3 end, with the missing end drawn from the germline J gene. This chain joins TRBV31 and TRBJ1-4, with TRBD1 matching 7 bases. This CDR3 comprises 15 residues. V lost 0 bases, J lost 5 bases, and 6 bases stayed unmatched. CDR1 is GKSSPN and CDR2 is SITVG in the germline V gene. The sequenced CDR3 bases are TGTGCCTGGAGTCTAGGGGGACAGACAAACGAAAGATTATTT. It codes for CAWSLGGQTNERLF. The full CDR3 reads CAWSLGGQTNERLFF.

For this clone: Gene names denote mouse genes. The sequence runs out 1 residue before the end of the CDR3; the remainder is reconstructed from the germline J gene. This chain links TRBV13-1 with TRBJ1-4, with 7 bases aligning to TRBD1. The trim removed 2 bases at V and 7 bases at J, leaving 5 bases unmatched. CDR1 is NSHNY and CDR2 is SYGAGN in the germline V gene. CDR3 length: 14 residues. The covered CDR3 bases are TGTGCCAGCAGTGAGTACAGGGGTGTCGAAAGATTATTT. Its translation: CASSEYRGVERLF. The whole CDR3 reads CASSEYRGVERLFF. Complete variable domain (other parts from reference TRBV13-1 and TRBJ1-4): EAAVTQSPRNKVTVTGGNVTLSCRQTNSHNYMYWYRQDTGHGLRLIHYSYGAGNLRIGDVPDGYKATRTTQEDFFLLLELASPSQTSLYFCASSEYRGVERLFFGHGTKLSVL.

Notes on this clone: Gene names refer to mouse genes. The sequence runs out 1 residue before the end of the CDR3; the remainder is reconstructed from the germline J gene. The V gene is TRBV15, the J gene TRBJ2-4; 8 bases fit TRBD2. Germline CDR1 is SGHND and CDR2 is FRSKSL. CDR3 length: 13 residues. Trimming took 6 bases from V and 4 from J; bases not matched to a gene: 3. The CDR3 region is CASRKDWENTLYF. Incomplete CDR3 DNA: TGTGCCAGCAGAAAGGACTGGGAAAACACCTTGTAC. Variable domain in full (rest from reference TRBV15 and TRBJ2-4): DAGVTQTPRHEVAEKGQTIILKCEPVSGHNDLFWYRQTKIQGLELLSYFRSKSLMEDGGAFKDRFKAEMLNSSFSTLKIQPTEPKDSAVYLCASRKDWENTLYFGAGTRLSVL.

Points on this clone: Gene names denote mouse genes. The observed sequence ends 1 residue before the CDR3 terminus, with the missing tail filled in from the germline J gene. The chain links TRBV12-1 to TRBJ2-1, with TRBD2 matching 11 bases. Trimming at V came to 0 bases and at J to 3 bases, leaving 3 bases not matched to a gene. Germline CDR1 is SGHSN and CDR2 is HYEKVE. The CDR3 spans 16 residues. The CDR3 protein is CASSLGLGGFYAEQFF. The CDR3 bases that were read are TGTGCCAGCTCTCTCGGACTGGGGGGTTTCTATGCTGAGCAGTTC.

With respect to this clone: The gene symbols are mouse symbols. The CDR3 end lies 1 residue beyond the end of the read and is filled in from the germline J gene. The V call is TRBV13-3, the J call TRBJ1-2; 7 bases align to TRBD1. The CDR3 runs to 13 residues. With V trimmed by 1 base and J by 3 bases, 0 bases remained unmatched. Germline V lookup: CDR1 NNHDY, CDR2 SYVADS. CDR3: CASSDTGDSDYTF. The CDR3 bases that were read are TGTGCCAGCAGTGATACAGGGGACTCCGACTACACC.

A remark on this clone: The genes and germline here are from mouse. The read comes to an end 1 residue before the CDR3 does, leaving the germline J gene to fill in the end. The chain carries TRBV20 and TRBJ2-5; D unresolved. Trimming took off 0 bases at V and 3 bases at J, with 4 bases between the two ends. The CDR3 spans 12 residues. CDR1 and CDR2 from the germline V gene are GFQATS and STVNSAI. The chain's CDR3 is CGARDRQDTQYF. The sequenced CDR3 bases are TGTGGTGCTAGGGACAGGCAAGACACCCAGTAC. The variable domain in full, with the rest retrieved from reference TRBV20 and TRBJ2-5, is GALVYQYPRRTICKSGTSMRMECQAVGFQATSVAWYRQSPQKTFELIALSTVNSAIKYEQNFTQEKFPISHPNLSFSSMTVLNAYLEDRGLYLCGARDRQDTQYFGPGTRLLVL.

To note about this clone: Mouse gene names apply. The CDR3 end is not reached by the read, which stops 1 residue before it; the germline J gene fills it in. This chain links TRBV13-1 with TRBJ2-7; TRBD2 might be the D (6 bases). CDR3 length: 13 residues. From germline, CDR1 is NSHNY and CDR2 SYGAGN. Between the trimmed V and J ends, which lost 0 bases and 4 bases, there was a span of 8 bases. The part of the CDR3 DNA that was read is TGTGCCAGCAGTGATGAGTGGGGGTATGAACAGTAC. This translates into CASSDEWGYEQY. In full, the CDR3 is CASSDEWGYEQYF.

Regarding this clone: Mouse germline and gene names are used. The read ends 1 residue shy of where the CDR3 ends; the end is completed using the germline J gene. In the same sample, other DNA sequences code for this CDR3. The chain joins TRBV5 to TRBJ2-7; D remains unclear. The CDR3 totals 12 residues. Germline loops: CDR1 LGHNA, CDR2 YNLKQL (reference sequence). V shed 0 bases and J shed 4 bases, with 4 bases lying between them. CDR3 DNA, as far as it was read: TGTGCCAGCAGCCAAGACAGGTATGAACAGTAC. It yields the protein CASSQDRYEQY. The CDR3 in its entirety is CASSQDRYEQYF.

Comment on this clone: Germline and genes: mouse. The read falls 1 residue short of the CDR3 end, and the missing part is taken from the germline J gene. The chain is built from TRBV5 and TRBJ2-7, with 10 bases that match TRBD2. Losses at the gene ends were 0 bases for V and 7 bases for J; bases not matched to a gene: 9. The CDR3 consists of 16 residues. Looked up from germline, CDR1 is LGHNA and CDR2 is YNLKQL (reference sequence). The CDR3 sequence is CASSQDGLGGRQEQYF. Partial CDR3 DNA: TGTGCCAGCAGCCAAGATGGGCTGGGGGGGCGCCAGGAACAGTAC.

As concerns this clone: Lacking the conserved final phenylalanine or tryptophan, this CDR3 likely reflects a read error. It is unclear where the CDR3 begins or ends on the DNA, so no DNA is shown, and the CDR3 is as TCRdb lists it. Mouse gene names and germline throughout. The chain couples TRBV13-1 to TRBJ2-6; the D call of TRBD1 is as the table states it, not checked on the DNA. TRBJ2-6 corresponds to a pseudogene. The CDR3 spans 14 residues, counting both ends. Germline V gives CDR1 NSHNY, CDR2 SYGAGN. CDR3 residues: CASSVRHHTLALTD.

This clone occurred once. All gene names here are mouse names. The read falls 1 residue short of the CDR3 end, and the missing part is taken from the germline J gene. The J gene is TRBJ2-5, the V gene TRBV13-2; TRBD2 matches 9 bases. Trimming cost V 0 bases and J 1 base; bases outside gene matches: 3. Germline assignment: CDR1 NNHNN and CDR2 SYGAGS (reference sequence). The CDR3 extends over 16 amino acids. The CDR3: CASGDAGTGYQDTQYF. Partial CDR3 DNA: TGTGCCAGCGGTGATGCCGGGACTGGGTACCAAGACACCCAGTAC.

As regards this clone: Gene names are the mouse ones. The covered CDR3 bases are TGTGCCAGCGGTGGCGGGACAACAAACACAGAAGTCTTC. This gives the protein CASGGGTTNTEVF. The complete CDR3 sequence is CASGGGTTNTEVFF. The rearrangement uses TRBV13-2 and TRBJ1-1; D perhaps matches TRBD1 (6 bases). The read ends 1 residue early relative to the CDR3; the germline J gene fills the gap. This CDR3 spans 14 amino acids. V lost 3 bases and J 0 bases, leaving 9 bases between the germline ends. Germline V gene data show CDR1 as NNHNN and CDR2 as SYGAGS (reference sequence).

About this clone: Here the gene names and germline are mouse. The read terminates 1 residue ahead of where the CDR3 ends, so the germline J gene completes it. J is TRBJ1-3 and V is TRBV16; 9 bases match TRBD1. The V gene end was trimmed by 3 bases and the J gene end by 0 bases; junction bases not matched to a gene: 3. Germline CDR1 is SGHSA and CDR2 is FRNQAP. The CDR3 runs to 16 residues. The DNA read from the CDR3 is TGTGCAAGCAGCTTTAAACAGGGGGCTTCTGGAAATACGCTCTAT. Protein: CASSFKQGASGNTLY. The entire CDR3 protein is CASSFKQGASGNTLYF.